The 27 T cell receptor beta chains reported below all come from one sample, sequenced in a study of blood T cell repertoires in COVID-19. The method was immunoSEQ multiplex PCR; TCRdb's version includes in-frame clones alone and lacks a portion of them. This sample has about 480,000 clones, with about nine tenths found just once. The sequenced sample was PBMCs or T cells enriched from blood (not recorded which). Every receptor here comes from a woman in her sixties or seventies who had recovered from COVID-19.

The chain combines TRBV19 with TRBJ1-6; 9 positions agree with TRBD1. The CDR3 runs to 15 residues. V lost 5 bases to trimming and J lost 10 bases; unmatched junction nucleotides: 9. CDR1 and CDR2 (germline): LNHDA, SQIVND (reference sequence). The CDR3 reads CASSVTGGSFSPLHF. The CDR3 DNA reads as TGTGCCAGTAGTGTGACAGGGGGAAGTTTCTCACCCCTCCACTTT.

V and J are TRBV19 and TRBJ1-6; no clear D. V was pared by 3 bases and J by 8 bases, with 11 bases between. The CDR3 extends over 14 amino acids. From germline, CDR1 is LNHDA and CDR2 SQIVND (reference sequence). Here the CDR3 DNA reads TGTGCCAGTAGTATTGCCGGGGTTTATTCACCCCTCCACTTT. The encoded protein is CASSIAGVYSPLHF.

The chain is built from TRBV7-2 and TRBJ1-5, with D perhaps matching TRBD1 (6 bases). The length of the CDR3 is 15 residues. V lost 1 base, J lost 5 bases, and 12 bases lay in between. Germline CDR1 is SGHTA and CDR2 is FQGNSA. The CDR3: CASSLGGQNYQPQHF. In nucleotides, the CDR3 is TGTGCCAGCAGCTTAGGAGGACAGAACTATCAGCCCCAGCATTTT.

V and J are TRBV7-2 and TRBJ2-7; a possible D gene is TRBD2 (5 bases). Trimming removed 8 bases at V and 5 bases at J, with 19 bases between. CDR1 is SGHTA, CDR2 FQGNSA, per germline. This CDR3 has 14 residues. The CDR3 reads CASASYRGSDEQYF. CDR3 DNA sequence: TGTGCCAGCGCTTCGTACCGAGGGAGTGACGAGCAGTACTTC.

The CDR3 DNA follows: TGTGCCAGCAGCCAAGACTTCTTCGGGCAGGGACTCTACGAGCAGTACTTC. Translating gives CASSQDFFGQGLYEQYF. V and J are TRBV3-1 (or the pseudogene TRBV3-2) and TRBJ2-7, with D perhaps TRBD2 (6 bases). This CDR3 has 17 residues. With 0 bases removed from V and 3 bases from J, the gap between germline ends came to 18 bases. CDR1 is LGHDT and CDR2 is YNNKEL in the germline V gene (reference sequence).

This clone has a handful of counts. The rearrangement joins TRBV14 to TRBJ1-5; a possible D gene is TRBD1 (5 bases). The CDR3 runs 12 residues. V lost 1 base and J 14 bases, leaving 12 bases between the germline ends. CDR1 SGHDN and CDR2 FVKESK come from the germline V gene. This chain's CDR3 is CASSQGGARKHF. The CDR3 coding sequence is TGTGCCAGCAGCCAAGGCGGGGCCAGGAAGCATTTT.

The CDR3 DNA sequence: TGTGCCAGCAGTTCGATTCAGCGGGGACCCTCCTACGAGCAGTACTTC. This codes for CASSSIQRGPSYEQYF. V gene TRBV6-2 or TRBV6-3 combines with J gene TRBJ2-7, with 7 bases that match TRBD2. CDR3 length: 16 amino acids. V trimming: 4 bases; J trimming: 0 bases; junction bases outside the gene matches: 9. Germline CDR1 is MNHEY and CDR2 is SVGEGT.

The rearrangement uses TRBV6-5 and TRBJ2-7; D might be TRBD1 (6 bases). The CDR3 extends over 13 amino acids. In germline, CDR1 is MNHEY, CDR2 SVGAGI. The V gene lost 2 bases and the J gene lost 7 bases, with 12 bases spanning the gap. CDR3 region: CASSYKTGGEQYV. The CDR3 coding sequence is TGTGCCAGCAGTTACAAGACAGGAGGAGAGCAGTACGTC.

The J gene is TRBJ1-4, the V gene TRBV4-1; D remains ambiguous. V was cut by 0 bases and J by 0 bases, with 17 bases left in between. CDR1 is MGHRA and CDR2 is YSYEKL in the germline V gene. The CDR3 runs 19 residues. The DNA of the CDR3 is TGCGCCAGCAGCCAAGATCGGCGCGCGGCAAGAGCAACTAATGAAAAACTGTTTTTT. This gives the protein CASSQDRRAARATNEKLFF.

V and J are TRBV28 and TRBJ1-2, with D maybe TRBD1 (5 bases). The V gene's germline CDR1 is MDHEN and CDR2 SYDVKM. CDR3 size: 14 residues. V dropped 4 bases and J dropped 6 bases, with 15 bases sitting between them. The CDR3 sequence is CASSWGGKLDGYTF. The CDR3 region has the DNA TGTGCCAGCAGTTGGGGGGGTAAACTGGATGGCTACACCTTC.

This chain connects TRBV12-5 to TRBJ2-2; D is unresolved. In germline, CDR1 is LGHNT, CDR2 FRNRAP. The CDR3 is 13 amino acids. Trimming left V 3 bases short and J 1 base short, with 3 bases between. As DNA, the CDR3 is TGTGCTAGTGGTTTCCAGAACACCGGGGAGCTGTTTTTT. This encodes CASGFQNTGELFF.

This clone was detected only a few times. The rearrangement links TRBV27 to TRBJ1-2; 9 nucleotides line up with TRBD1. V shed 5 bases and J 2 bases; nucleotides not matched to a gene: 3. Germline CDR1 and CDR2: MNHEY and SMNVEV (reference sequence). The length of the CDR3 is 14 residues. CDR3 in amino acids: CASSRQGDNYGYTF. The CDR3, as DNA: TGTGCCAGCAGTAGACAGGGGGACAACTATGGCTACACCTTC.

This chain links TRBV3-1 (or the pseudogene TRBV3-2) with TRBJ2-1, with a weak D call TRBD2 (5 bases). Deletions cut 4 bases from V and 0 bases from J, with 13 bases between. The CDR3 length is 16 residues. Germline-derived CDR1 and CDR2 are LGHDT and YNNKEL (reference sequence). CDR3 sequence: CASSPWSGDSYNEQFF. DNA for the CDR3: TGTGCCAGCAGCCCCTGGAGCGGAGACTCCTACAATGAGCAGTTCTTC.

This clone was picked up a small number of times. The CDR3 DNA reads TGTGCCAGCTCACCACCGAAACAGGGCACAAAACTGTTTTTT. Translating it yields CASSPPKQGTKLFF. The chain joins TRBV18 to TRBJ1-4; weak D call: TRBD1 (6 bases). V was pared by 0 bases and J by 10 bases, with 12 bases between. The CDR3 loop spans 14 amino acids. Per germline, CDR1 KGHSH and CDR2 LQKENI.

For this clone: Other nucleotide sequences from this sample produce the same CDR3. The V gene is TRBV30, the J gene TRBJ1-2; 8 nucleotides align to TRBD1. CDR1 and CDR2 from the germline V gene are GTSNPN and SVGIG (reference sequence). Trimming removed 2 bases from V and 4 bases from J; junction bases left unmatched: 6. The CDR3 extends over 14 amino acids. As DNA, the CDR3 is TGTGCCTGGAGTCCTGGACAGGGTTTCTATGGCTACACCTTC. It yields the protein CAWSPGQGFYGYTF.

This clone was counted at least ten times. The chain joins TRBV4-1 to TRBJ1-4, with TRBD1 matching over 8 bases. CDR1 and CDR2 (germline): MGHRA, YSYEKL. V shed 1 base and J 8 bases; nucleotides not matched to a gene: 12. CDR3 length: 17 amino acids. The CDR3 here is CASSQASGGIGREKLFF. The CDR3 region has the DNA TGCGCCAGCAGCCAAGCGTCAGGGGGCATTGGCAGAGAAAAACTGTTTTTT.

V is TRBV6-5 and J is TRBJ1-5; no definite D call. Germline CDR1 reads MNHEY; CDR2 reads SVGAGI. Between the trimmed V and J ends, which lost 0 bases and 1 base, there was a span of 7 bases. The CDR3 runs to 15 residues. CDR3 DNA sequence: TGTGCCAGCAGTTACTCGAGTCAAAGCAATCAGCCCCAGCATTTT. Its translation: CASSYSSQSNQPQHF.

This CDR3 is CASTVPGGHNEQFF. In DNA, the CDR3 is TGTGCCAGCACCGTTCCTGGGGGCCACAATGAGCAGTTCTTC. The chain has TRBV28 and TRBJ2-1, with D maybe TRBD1 (6 bases). CDR3 length: 14 residues. CDR1 is MDHEN, CDR2 SYDVKM, per germline. With 7 bases removed from V and 5 bases from J, the gap between germline ends came to 15 bases. The full variable domain, in which reference TRBV28 and TRBJ2-1 provide the parts outside the CDR3, is DVKVTQSSRYLVKRTGEKVFLECVQDMDHENMFWYRQDPGLGLRLIYFSYDVKMKEKGDIPEGYSVSREKKERFSLILESASTNQTSMYLCASTVPGGHNEQFFGPGTRLTVL.

The chain employs TRBV9 and TRBJ2-4; TRBD2 aligns across 9 bases. The CDR3 sequence is 16 residues long. The junction had 9 bases not matched to a gene; V was cut back by 0 bases and J by 8 bases. CDR1 and CDR2 from the germline V gene are SGDLS and YYNGEE. The CDR3 reads CASSVDGLAGWYIQYF. The CDR3 DNA follows: TGTGCCAGCAGCGTAGATGGGCTAGCGGGGTGGTACATTCAGTACTTC.

The chain combines TRBV6-5 with TRBJ2-1; D perhaps matches TRBD2 (5 bases). The CDR3 is made up of 12 amino acids. The ends were cut back, 2 bases at V and 7 bases at J, with 6 bases in the middle. The germline gives CDR1 MNHEY, CDR2 SVGAGI. In DNA, the CDR3 is TGTGCCAGCAGTTACCGGGATAATGAGCAGTTCTTC. Translation: CASSYRDNEQFF.

The rearrangement links TRBV6-2 or TRBV6-3 to TRBJ2-3, with D tentatively TRBD2 (7 bases). In germline, CDR1 is MNHEY, CDR2 SVGEGT. Trimming took off 4 bases at V and 0 bases at J, with 11 bases between the two ends. The CDR3 extends over 15 amino acids. CDR3 residues: CASSWGGASTDTQYF. For the CDR3, the DNA is TGTGCCAGCAGTTGGGGGGGGGCGAGCACAGATACGCAGTATTTT.

This rearrangement joins TRBV4-1 to TRBJ1-3; no clear D. CDR1 MGHRA and CDR2 YSYEKL come from the germline V gene. There are 15 residues in the CDR3. The germline V and J ends were trimmed by 0 bases and 0 bases, with 6 bases remaining between them. The DNA of the CDR3 is TGCGCCAGCAGCCAAGAACCGGTCTCTGGAAACACCATATATTTT. Translating it yields CASSQEPVSGNTIYF.

The CDR3 protein is CASSSGTGGYTEAFF. DNA for the CDR3: TGTGCCAGCAGCTCCGGGACAGGGGGATACACTGAAGCTTTCTTT. The J gene is TRBJ1-1, the V gene TRBV5-4; 11 positions match TRBD1. Trimming took 3 bases from V and 3 from J; bases not matched to a gene: 4. This CDR3 is built from 15 residues. CDR1 and CDR2 (germline): SGHNT, YYREEE (reference sequence).

J is TRBJ1-2 and V is TRBV5-8; 9 bases agree with TRBD1. The germline V gene encodes CDR1 SGHTS and CDR2 YDEGEE. CDR3 length: 14 amino acids. The ends lost 4 bases at V and 4 bases at J; junction bases unmatched: 5. Written as DNA, the CDR3 is TGTGCCAGCAGCCGGGACAGGGCTGGCTATGGCTACACCTTC. Amino acids: CASSRDRAGYGYTF.

The chain employs TRBV28 and TRBJ1-2; TRBD1 matches at 9 bases. The CDR3 runs 15 residues. Germline CDR1 and CDR2: MDHEN and SYDVKM. The V segment lost 6 bases and the J segment 4 bases; nucleotides outside the gene matches: 9. CDR3 sequence reads: CASSPTPGQGYGYTF. CDR3 coding DNA: TGTGCCAGCAGCCCTACGCCGGGACAGGGCTATGGCTACACCTTC.

The chain has TRBV2 and TRBJ2-7; 7 nucleotides line up with TRBD1. The CDR3 length is 15 residues. J lost 3 bases, V lost 6 bases, and 11 bases had no gene match. Germline V gene lookup returns CDR1 SNHLY and CDR2 FYNNEI. CDR3 nucleotide sequence: TGTGCCAGCAGCGACCTGGGACAGACCCACTACGAGCAGTACTTC. It yields the protein CASSDLGQTHYEQYF.

V gene TRBV2 combines with J gene TRBJ1-1; 7 nucleotides align to TRBD1. The CDR3 has 15 residues. V gave up 3 bases and J gave up 3 bases; unmatched junction bases: 7. Germline V lookup: CDR1 SNHLY, CDR2 FYNNEI. In DNA, the CDR3 is TGTGCCAGCAGTGATTCGGAGGGGGCCTACACTGAAGCTTTCTTT. Its protein is CASSDSEGAYTEAFF. The whole variable domain, remainder taken from reference TRBV2 and TRBJ1-1, is EPEVTQTPSHQVTQMGQEVILRCVPISNHLYFYWYRQILGQKVEFLVSFYNNEISEKSEIFDDQFSVERPDGSNFTLKIRSTKLEDSAMYFCASSDSEGAYTEAFFGQGTRLTVV.